The present T cell receptor beta chain was sequenced within a study of T-cell reconstitution after alpha-beta-depleted transplantation in children. This clonotype was seen repeatedly, ten times or more. Germline CDR1 and CDR2: MNHEY and SVGAGI. The CDR3 contains 16 residues. The V and J ends lost 5 bases and 2 bases, in that order; junction bases with no gene match: 10. Molecular barcoding with unique molecular identifiers was used for the TCRbeta library. TCRdb re-derived calls from the PCR reads in MiXCR, one entry per CDR3 protein. This sample has a few hundred thousand distinct CDR3 sequences, with 9% to 10% found just once.

This chain joins TRBV6-5 and TRBJ2-7; TRBD1 agrees at 9 bases. The origin of this receptor is a human donor who donated a stem cell graft to a child with SCID. Specimen: PBMCs from the stem cell graft donor, collected from the stem cell graft. CDR3 amino acids: CASSRSGQGSAYEQYF. The CDR3 DNA is TGTGCCAGCAGTAGATCGGGACAGGGTTCGGCCTACGAGCAGTACTTC.